One and the same sample provided the 4 T cell receptor beta chains below, sequenced in a study of T cells in Graves' hyperthyroidism and ophthalmopathy. RNA transcripts gave rise to amplified TCR beta CDR3 regions. HTBI primers were the set used in a first-round RT-PCR of the TCR CDR3. Using its own MiXCR run on the multiplex PCR reads, TCRdb lists one record per CDR3 protein. This table holds fewer than 450,000 distinct CDR3 sequences, around 15% found once. Source material: blood. Receptor source: a man in his fifties with Graves' ophthalmopathy.

This clonotype was seen repeatedly, ten times or more. This chain links TRBV6-1 with TRBJ1-2; 7 bases match TRBD1. The junction had 9 bases not matched to a gene; V was cut back by 5 bases and J by 6 bases. The germline CDR1 and CDR2 sequences are MNHNS and SASEGT. The length of the CDR3 is 14 residues. The CDR3 loop reads CASSYDREEDGYTF. The CDR3 coding sequence is TGTGCCAGCAGTTACGACAGGGAAGAAGATGGCTACACCTTC.

The chain recombines TRBV15 with TRBJ1-2, with D unresolved. Germline V gene data show CDR1 as LNHNV and CDR2 as YYDKDF (reference sequence). The CDR3 is made up of 15 amino acids. V was clipped by 1 base and J by 6 bases, with 15 bases between them. In DNA, the CDR3 is TGTGCCACCAGCAGAGGAGCAGGCCCCGAGGATGGCTACACCTTC. The encoded protein is CATSRGAGPEDGYTF.

The chain uses TRBV7-9 and TRBJ2-1, with TRBD2 identical over 7 bases. CDR1 is SEHNR, CDR2 FQNEAQ, per germline (reference sequence). This CDR3 comprises 12 residues. Trimming at V came to 3 bases and at J to 10 bases, leaving 3 bases not matched to a gene. CDR3 DNA sequence: TGTGCCAGCAGCTTGGAACTAGCGGAGCAGTTCTTC. Protein sequence: CASSLELAEQFF.

This clonotype was recorded many times. This sequence joins TRBV11-2 and TRBJ2-1; a possible D gene is TRBD1 (6 bases). The CDR3 extends over 14 amino acids. Germline V gene sequence: CDR1 SGHAT, CDR2 FQNNGV. Trimming cost V 5 bases and J 7 bases, with 15 bases left between them. The CDR3 DNA reads as TGTGCCAGCAGCACCGGACAGAGCAGGAATGAGCAGTTCTTC. Its protein is CASSTGQSRNEQFF.